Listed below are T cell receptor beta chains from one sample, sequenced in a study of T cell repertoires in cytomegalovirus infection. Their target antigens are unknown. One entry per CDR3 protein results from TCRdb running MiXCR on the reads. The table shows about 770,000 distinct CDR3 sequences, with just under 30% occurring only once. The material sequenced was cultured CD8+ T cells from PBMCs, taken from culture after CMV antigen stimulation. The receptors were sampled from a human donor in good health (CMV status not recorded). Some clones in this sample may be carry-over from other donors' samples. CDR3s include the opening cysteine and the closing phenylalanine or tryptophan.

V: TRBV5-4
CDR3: CASSEGARGRRYGYTF

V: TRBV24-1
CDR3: CATSDRTGANTEAFF

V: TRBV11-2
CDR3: CASSSMRTQYTGELFF

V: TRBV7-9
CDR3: CASSREDTSSTDTQYF

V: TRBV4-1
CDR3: CASSRGTSGGASLEQFF

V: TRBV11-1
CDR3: CASSARPTSSYNSPLHF

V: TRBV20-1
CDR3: CSAPDRMRSNQPQHF

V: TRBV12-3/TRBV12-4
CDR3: CASSLVMAIQETQYF

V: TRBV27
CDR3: CATTWVNVQFF

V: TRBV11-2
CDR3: CASSPNINGDTQYF

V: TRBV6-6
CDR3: CASSLNRELRTDTQYF

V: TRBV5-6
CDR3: CASSPPGLADVEQFF

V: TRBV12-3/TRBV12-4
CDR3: CASTWTSGGAADTQYF

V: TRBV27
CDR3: CASSLSGRRHADTQYF

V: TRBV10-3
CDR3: CAISEDGSYEQYF